Within the sample, the clone carrying this T cell receptor (beta chain) is medium-sized. No antigen is known for it. Treatment reported: 10-day PBMC culture with coronavirus spike peptide pools or control peptides (ViraFEST assay). This record belongs to a study of vaccination and CD4 T cells after COVID-19. Study context: After nasal swab PCR-confirmed SARS-CoV-2, roughly 9 convalescents had mild disease and one severe. Ranging from 14 to 241, the interval between dose two and post-vaccine sampling had a median of about ten weeks.

Sequencing of the DNA from cultured CD4+ T cells was carried out with the Oncomine TCR Beta short-read assay. TCRdb processed the PCR reads anew with MiXCR; each CDR3 protein has one entry. The table records 7,500 or so distinct CDR3 sequences, about 20% of them present only once. Germline V gives CDR1 SQVTM, CDR2 ANQGSEA. V dropped 8 bases and J dropped 1 base, with 23 bases sitting between them. The CDR3 runs 16 residues. J is TRBJ2-5 and V is TRBV29-1; D may be TRBD1 or TRBD2 (5 bases each). The source material was CD4+ T cells from blood, cultured in vitro, sampled after SARS-CoV-2 vaccination. This TCR derives from a human donor who had recovered from COVID-19. The CDR3 here is CSPGELNGDGQETQYF. DNA for the CDR3: TGCAGCCCCGGGGAGCTAAACGGGGACGGCCAAGAGACCCAGTACTTC.